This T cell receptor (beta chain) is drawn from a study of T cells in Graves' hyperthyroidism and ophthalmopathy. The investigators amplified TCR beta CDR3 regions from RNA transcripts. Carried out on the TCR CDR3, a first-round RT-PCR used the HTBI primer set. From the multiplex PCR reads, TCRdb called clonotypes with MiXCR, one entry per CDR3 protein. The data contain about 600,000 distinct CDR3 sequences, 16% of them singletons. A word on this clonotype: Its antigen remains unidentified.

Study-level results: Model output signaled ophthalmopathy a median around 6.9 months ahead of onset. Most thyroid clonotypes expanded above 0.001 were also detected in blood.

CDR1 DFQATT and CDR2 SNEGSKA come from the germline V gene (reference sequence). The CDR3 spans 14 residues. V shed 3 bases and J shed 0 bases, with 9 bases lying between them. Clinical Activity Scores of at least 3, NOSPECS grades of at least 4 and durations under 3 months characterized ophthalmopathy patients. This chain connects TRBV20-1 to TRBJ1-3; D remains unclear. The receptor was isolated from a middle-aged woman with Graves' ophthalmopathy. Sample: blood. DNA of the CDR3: TGCAGTGCTAGTGATTATAACTCTGGAAACACCATATATTTT. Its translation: CSASDYNSGNTIYF.